Sequencing of this TCR beta chain was carried out in a study of cytomegalovirus exposure and HLA in healthy donors. Study conclusions and caveats: In vitro work confirmed that a few CMV-associated chains recognize CMV antigens. TCR beta sequences numbering 16,951 were associated with HLA alleles at 0.05 false discovery rate in a later analysis. According to an earlier analysis, most TCR beta V segments yielded productive rearrangements about 90% or about 30% of the time.

V was clipped by 3 bases and J by 4 bases; unmatched bases: 6. This CDR3 has 17 amino acids. The V gene's germline CDR1 is MGHRA and CDR2 YSYEKL. The PCR used 60 Vbeta and 13 Jbeta primers. Sequenced by immunoSEQ multiplex PCR; TCRdb stores in-frame clones only, minus some. The table shows about 150,000 clones, with over 70% occurring only once. Comments on this clone: The antigen remains undetermined.

The TCR originated in a man aged 25 to 40 in good health and CMV-seropositive. Source material: PBMCs. The chain uses TRBV4-1 and TRBJ2-2; 12 bases agree with TRBD2. In DNA form, the CDR3 reads TGCGCCAGCAGCCATTACCCTAGCGGGAGGGCCACCGGGGAGCTGTTTTTT. This sequence encodes CASSHYPSGRATGELFF.